Here is one T cell receptor beta chain with its context. Its antigen is currently unknown. The table came from immunoSEQ multiplex PCR; TCRdb's copy has only in-frame clones and leaves some out. This table holds more than 550,000 clones, 90% found once. This sample is drawn from a study of shared clonotypes between healthy human individuals. Study conclusions and caveats: Some naive CD4 clonotypes, roughly 4.7%, turned up in common across several donors.

Germline trimming cut 5 bases from V and 6 bases from J; bases unmatched to any gene: 17. The CDR3 contains 18 residues. Germline loops: CDR1 SGHAT, CDR2 FQNNGV. The origin of this receptor is a young man in good health. Some clones in this sample may be carry-over from other donors' samples. V is TRBV11-2 and J is TRBJ2-2; 8 bases are shared with TRBD2. Sequencing input: memory CD8+ T cells from PBMCs. Subset noted: CD45RO+ cells pooled with CCR7-negative TemRA cells. The CDR3, as DNA: TGTGCCAGCAGCCCTATACCCGGGACTAGTCCCCATGCCGGGGAGCTGTTTTTT. Protein sequence: CASSPIPGTSPHAGELFF. The entire variable domain, with the rest obtained from reference TRBV11-2 and TRBJ2-2, is as follows: EAGVAQSPRYKIIEKRQSVAFWCNPISGHATLYWYQQILGQGPKLLIQFQNNGVVDDSQLPKDRFSAERLKGVDSTLKIQPAKLEDSAVYLCASSPIPGTSPHAGELFFGEGSRLTVL.